Sequencing of this TCR beta chain was carried out in a study of radiation and T cells in renal cell carcinoma. On the study more broadly: Nephrectomy followed 15 Gy stereotactic body radiation by 4 weeks. Overall study findings and caveats: Baseline intratumoral clonotype presence is unknown without pretreatment biopsies. From baseline, blood top tumor clonotypes peaked at 2 weeks post-radiation.

A note on this clone: The antigen is not known.

Using immunoSEQ multiplex PCR, the repertoire was profiled, and TCRdb retains in-frame clones only, with some absent. The repertoire holds roughly 120,000 clones, with approximately 80% as singletons. Time point described: blood 2 weeks post-SBRT. As to treatment: 15 Gy SBRT to primary tumor, nephrectomy 4 weeks later. Trimming took off 3 bases at V and 7 bases at J, with 9 bases between the two ends. In germline, CDR1 is SGHTA, CDR2 FQGNSA. The CDR3 is 13 residues long. The input for sequencing was blood, taken from a patient whose treatment included radiotherapy and nephrectomy. The chain is built from TRBV7-2 and TRBJ2-2; TRBD2 might be the D (5 bases). The TCR was taken from an older woman with renal cell carcinoma. The CDR3 region is CASSFGLGGELFF. The DNA for the CDR3 is TGTGCCAGCAGCTTCGGACTGGGCGGGGAGCTGTTTTTT.